This T cell receptor beta chain was recovered during a study of cytomegalovirus exposure and HLA in healthy donors. The primer mix had 60 Vbeta and 13 Jbeta primers. Data came from immunoSEQ multiplex PCR; TCRdb stores just in-frame clones and leaves some out. The data hold about 120,000 clones, with around three quarters observed a single time. Of note for this clone: Antigen specificity is unknown.

Broader study findings: An apparent linkage of common viral pathogens to several of the most significant clusters emerged in a later analysis. Most TCR sequences showed up rarely, but some public TCRs showed up in many donors. There were about 160 TCR beta chains listed as cytomegalovirus-associated. The classifier reportedly diagnosed cytomegalovirus status with high sensitivity and specificity.

This TCR was recovered from a female donor in good health and CMV-seronegative. Sequencing was performed on PBMCs.

The CDR3 loop reads CASSLERGVSTDTQYF. Written as DNA, the CDR3 is TGTGCCAGCAGCTTGGAGCGGGGGGTTAGCACAGATACGCAGTATTTT. The rearrangement uses TRBV7-2 and TRBJ2-3; 9 nucleotides line up with TRBD2. This CDR3 spans 16 amino acids. In germline, CDR1 is SGHTA, CDR2 FQGNSA. V lost 3 bases, J lost 0 bases, and 4 bases stayed unmatched.